This T cell receptor beta chain was sequenced during a study of shared clonotypes between healthy human individuals. General study points: Several donors had approximately 4.6% of their naive CD4 clonotypes in common. Tissues were not sampled, only blood, and their repertoires likely differ.

Germline V CDR1 and CDR2: MNHEY, SMNVEV (reference sequence). V dropped 2 bases and J dropped 4 bases, with 14 bases sitting between them. The CDR3 has 15 residues. As for this clone: The antigen remains undetermined.

Researchers ran the assay at a deep level. Generated by immunoSEQ multiplex PCR, the TCRdb table keeps only in-frame clones and is missing some. The sample includes 1.5 million to 2.5 million clones, roughly 94% seen only once; the top ten take under 1.5%. CD45RO-negative CD8 cells positively selected for CCR7 made up the naive population, which excluded terminally differentiated effector memory CD45RA+ cells. The clonotype comes from a young man in good health. The sequenced sample was naive CD8+ T cells sorted from blood. The chain has TRBV27 and TRBJ1-2; possibly TRBD1 for D (6 bases). CDR3 protein: CASSLEVGGSYGYTF. CDR3 DNA: TGTGCCAGCAGTTTAGAGGTGGGGGGCAGCTATGGCTACACCTTC.